The 18 T cell receptor beta chains below come from one sample, sequenced in a study of OX40 agonist ivuxolimab in advanced cancers. Data came from immunoSEQ multiplex PCR; TCRdb stores just in-frame clones and leaves some out. The data contain about 11,000 clones, approximately 86% of them singletons. The specimen was CD4+ or CD8+ T cells sorted from blood, collected in a trial of the OX40 agonist ivuxolimab. Receptors were obtained from an adult with an advanced solid tumor such as melanoma, head and neck, liver or kidney cancer.

This clone was picked up one time. The genes are TRBV5-6 and TRBJ2-5; no reliable D call. V lost 3 bases to trimming and J lost 4 bases, with 16 bases between them. This CDR3 region has 15 residues. CDR1 is SGHDT and CDR2 is YYEEEE in the germline V gene. CDR3 region: CASSSPPVGGETQYF. The CDR3 bases are TGTGCCAGCAGCTCCCCCCCTGTGGGTGGAGAGACCCAGTACTTC.

The chain uses TRBV27 and TRBJ2-1, with TRBD2 matching 7 bases. The CDR3 is 15 residues long. The germline V gene encodes CDR1 MNHEY and CDR2 SMNVEV (reference sequence). V was pared by 3 bases and J by 5 bases, with 7 bases of the junction left unmatched. The CDR3 reads CASSFGWAGDNEQFF. CDR3 bases: TGTGCCAGCAGTTTCGGGTGGGCGGGAGACAATGAGCAGTTCTTC.

The chain links TRBV19 to TRBJ2-7; D call uncertain. This CDR3 contains 13 residues. Germline V lookup: CDR1 LNHDA, CDR2 SQIVND (reference sequence). Trimming removed 3 bases from V and 3 bases from J, with 9 bases in between. The CDR3 sequence: CASSMSSYYEQYF. For the CDR3, the DNA is TGTGCCAGTAGTATGTCTTCTTACTACGAGCAGTACTTC.

Only a few counts were recorded for this clone. The rearrangement uses TRBV7-8 and TRBJ2-7; D call uncertain. The V end was cut by 2 bases, the J end by 2 bases, with 4 bases between. CDR3 size: 12 residues. CDR1 and CDR2 (germline): SGHVS, FQNEAQ. The CDR3 region has the DNA TGTGCCAGCAGCTTACCACCCTACGAGCAGTACTTC. This encodes CASSLPPYEQYF.

This sequence joins TRBV4-1 and TRBJ2-1, with D possibly TRBD2 on 6 matching bases. CDR3 length equals 18 residues. V was clipped by 2 bases and J by 8 bases, with 25 bases between them. In germline, CDR1 is MGHRA, CDR2 YSYEKL. CDR3: CASSQSGGRGFSGYEQFF. The DNA for the CDR3 is TGCGCCAGCAGCCAAAGTGGCGGAAGGGGCTTTAGCGGCTATGAGCAGTTCTTC.

Written as DNA, the CDR3 is TGTGCCAGCAGCGGGCTAGCGGGAGGGATCACAGATACGCAGTATTTT. As protein: CASSGLAGGITDTQYF. The genes are TRBV9 and TRBJ2-3; 12 bases are a match to TRBD2. The CDR3 has 16 amino acids. V trimming: 3 bases; J trimming: 2 bases; junction bases outside the gene matches: 4. CDR1 is SGDLS, CDR2 YYNGEE, per germline.

The chain links TRBV2 to TRBJ2-1; TRBD2 matches at 11 bases. Per the germline V gene, CDR1 is SNHLY and CDR2 is FYNNEI. The CDR3 sequence is 18 residues long. V was pared by 3 bases and J by 4 bases, with 11 bases of the junction left unmatched. This chain's CDR3 is CASSDAGAGLADYNEQFF. CDR3 coding DNA: TGTGCCAGCAGTGATGCAGGCGCGGGACTAGCGGATTACAATGAGCAGTTCTTC. Looking up the rest from reference TRBV2 and TRBJ2-1 gives the full variable domain: EPEVTQTPSHQVTQMGQEVILRCVPISNHLYFYWYRQILGQKVEFLVSFYNNEISEKSEIFDDQFSVERPDGSNFTLKIRSTKLEDSAMYFCASSDAGAGLADYNEQFFGPGTRLTVL.

V is TRBV7-6 and J is TRBJ1-4; the match to TRBD1 covers 7 bases. Germline CDR1 is SGHVS and CDR2 is FNYEAQ. Trimming cost V 6 bases and J 3 bases; bases outside gene matches: 10. This CDR3 spans 16 amino acids. The CDR3 bases are TGTGCCAGCAGTTATAACAGACAGGGCGCTAATGAAAAACTGTTTTTT. This gives the protein CASSYNRQGANEKLFF.

J is TRBJ2-7 and V is TRBV28; no firm D call. Germline CDR1 reads MDHEN; CDR2 reads SYDVKM. The V and J ends lost 3 bases and 1 base respectively, with 7 bases between them. The CDR3 is made up of 13 amino acids. The CDR3, as DNA: TGTGCCAGCAGTTTCGGAGCGTCCTACGAGCAGTACTTC. Amino acids: CASSFGASYEQYF.

V and J are TRBV7-2 and TRBJ2-7, with D uncertain. In germline, CDR1 is SGHTA, CDR2 FQGNSA. CDR3 length: 13 amino acids. Trimming shortened V by 4 bases and J by 3 bases, and 10 bases separated the two germline ends. The CDR3 loop is CASSSDGLYEQYF. The CDR3 coding sequence is TGTGCCAGCAGCTCAGACGGGCTCTACGAGCAGTACTTC. The entire variable domain, with the rest obtained from reference TRBV7-2 and TRBJ2-7, is as follows: GAGVSQSPSNKVTEKGKDVELRCDPISGHTALYWYRQSLGQGLEFLIYFQGNSAPDKSGLPSDRFSAERTGGSVSTLTIQRTQQEDSAVYLCASSSDGLYEQYFGPGTRLTVT.

This clone was recorded once. The rearrangement joins TRBV5-1 to TRBJ2-3; TRBD1 is a possible D gene (6 bases). The CDR3 contains 17 residues. The germline gives CDR1 SGHRS, CDR2 YFSETQ. V dropped 1 base and J dropped 1 base, with 16 bases sitting between them. The CDR3 sequence is CASSLKTGWSGTDTQYF. Here the CDR3 DNA reads TGCGCCAGCAGCTTGAAAACAGGGTGGTCCGGCACAGATACGCAGTATTTT.

The genes are TRBV28 and TRBJ2-1, with 7 bases that match TRBD2. V gave up 5 bases and J gave up 7 bases; unmatched junction bases: 14. CDR1 MDHEN and CDR2 SYDVKM come from the germline V gene. The CDR3 consists of 16 residues. The CDR3 loop reads CASSQTQGGSGNEQFF. As DNA, the CDR3 is TGTGCCAGCAGTCAAACCCAGGGCGGGAGTGGGAATGAGCAGTTCTTC.

This clone was observed a few times. The V call is TRBV6-1, the J call TRBJ2-3; D is possibly TRBD1 (6 bases). This CDR3 spans 15 amino acids. V was clipped by 5 bases and J by 4 bases, with 16 bases between them. Germline lookup yields CDR1 MNHNS and CDR2 SASEGT. The CDR3: CASSWTVDLSDTQYF. The CDR3 DNA reads TGTGCCAGCAGTTGGACAGTAGATTTATCAGATACGCAGTATTTT.

The chain links TRBV28 to TRBJ2-7; 7 nucleotides agree with TRBD1. Germline V gives CDR1 MDHEN, CDR2 SYDVKM. This CDR3 is 15 amino acids long. With V trimmed by 3 bases and J by 3 bases, 8 bases remained unmatched. For the CDR3, the DNA is TGTGCCAGCAGTTTGGTCCCGGGACAGATCTACGAGCAGTACTTC. This encodes CASSLVPGQIYEQYF.

This rearrangement joins TRBV14 to TRBJ1-2; D not certain. Germline CDR1 and CDR2: SGHDN and FVKESK. This CDR3 comprises 13 residues. Trimming left V 0 bases short and J 8 bases short, with 10 bases between. The CDR3 sequence: CASSQDSAGGYTF. CDR3 bases: TGTGCCAGCAGCCAAGATTCAGCCGGAGGCTACACCTTC.

The chain carries TRBV11-2 and TRBJ2-3; tentative D call: TRBD2 (5 bases). This CDR3 is 17 amino acids long. Germline V CDR1 and CDR2: SGHAT, FQNNGV. V was pared by 5 bases and J by 0 bases, with 18 bases between. The CDR3 here is CASSRLPGLSSTDTQYF. DNA for the CDR3: TGTGCCAGCAGCCGTTTACCGGGGTTGTCTAGCACAGATACGCAGTATTTT.

This clone is a singleton in its sample. The chain employs TRBV11-2 and TRBJ2-7; tentatively, D is TRBD2 (6 bases). Germline CDR1 SGHAT, CDR2 FQNNGV. The germline V and J ends were trimmed by 0 bases and 4 bases, with 13 bases remaining between them. The CDR3 extends over 15 amino acids. The CDR3 sequence: CASSLDGGVGYEQYF. DNA of the CDR3: TGTGCCAGCAGCTTAGACGGGGGAGTAGGGTACGAGCAGTACTTC.

V usage is TRBV7-3 and J usage is TRBJ2-5, with TRBD2 matching 7 bases. The CDR3 is 14 residues long. The J segment lost 1 base and the V segment lost 2 bases, leaving 1 base of the junction unmatched. CDR1 and CDR2 (germline): SGHTA, FQGTGA. The DNA for the CDR3 is TGTGCCAGCAGCTTATGGGGGGGCCAAGAGACCCAGTACTTC. It translates to CASSLWGGQETQYF.